This T cell receptor (beta chain) is from a study of vaccination and CD4 T cells after COVID-19. Study-wide background: Nasal swab PCR detected SARS-CoV-2 in convalescent patients, who comprised several mild cases and one severe case.

Treatment reported: roughly ten-day PBMC culture with coronavirus spike peptide pools or control peptides (ViraFEST assay). Positive PCR dates ranged from March to December 2020; these dates predated US Alpha, Beta and Delta variants. V lost 3 bases and J lost 8, with 11 bases in between. The CDR3 loop spans 14 amino acids. Germline V gene lookup returns CDR1 MNHEY and CDR2 SVGEGT. Sequencing of DNA taken from cultured CD4+ T cells relied on the Oncomine TCR Beta short-read assay. After culture, CD4+ T cells served as the source for genomic DNA extraction. Via MiXCR, TCRdb re-called the PCR reads, giving one row per CDR3 protein. This table has more than 15,000 distinct CDR3 sequences, more than 50% appearing once. In regard to this clonotype: What it binds is not known.

This receptor was obtained from a human donor who had recovered from COVID-19. The V and J genes are TRBV6-2 or TRBV6-3 and TRBJ1-6, with D unresolved. The specimen sequenced was CD4+ T cells from blood, cultured in vitro. DNA for the CDR3: TGTGCCAGCAGTTATTACAAGACCCATTCACCCCTCCACTTT. Translating it yields CASSYYKTHSPLHF.